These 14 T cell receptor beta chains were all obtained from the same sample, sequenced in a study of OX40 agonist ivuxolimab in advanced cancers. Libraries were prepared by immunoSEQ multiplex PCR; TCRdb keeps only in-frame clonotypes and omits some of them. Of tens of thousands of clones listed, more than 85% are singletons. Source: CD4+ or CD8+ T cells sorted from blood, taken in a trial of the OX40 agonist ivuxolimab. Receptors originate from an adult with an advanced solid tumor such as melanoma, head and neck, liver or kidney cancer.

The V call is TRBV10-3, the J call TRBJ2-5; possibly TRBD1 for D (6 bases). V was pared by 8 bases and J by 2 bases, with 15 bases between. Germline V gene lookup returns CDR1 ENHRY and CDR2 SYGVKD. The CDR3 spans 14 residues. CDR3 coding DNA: TGTGCCATCTCCTCGAAAGGACAGCAAGAGACCCAGTACTTC. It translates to CAISSKGQQETQYF.

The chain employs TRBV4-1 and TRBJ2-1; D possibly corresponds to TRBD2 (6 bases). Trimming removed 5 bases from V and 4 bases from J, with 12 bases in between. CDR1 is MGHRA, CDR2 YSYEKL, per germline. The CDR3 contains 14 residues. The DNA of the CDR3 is TGCGCCAGCAGCAACCGGGACTTTTACAATGAGCAGTTCTTC. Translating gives CASSNRDFYNEQFF.

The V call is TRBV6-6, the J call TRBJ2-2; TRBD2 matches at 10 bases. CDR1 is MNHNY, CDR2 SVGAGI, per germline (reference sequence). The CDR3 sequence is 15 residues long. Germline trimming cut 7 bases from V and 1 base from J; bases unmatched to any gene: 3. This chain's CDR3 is CASNLAGENTGELFF. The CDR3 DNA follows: TGTGCCAGCAATCTAGCGGGGGAGAACACCGGGGAGCTGTTTTTT.

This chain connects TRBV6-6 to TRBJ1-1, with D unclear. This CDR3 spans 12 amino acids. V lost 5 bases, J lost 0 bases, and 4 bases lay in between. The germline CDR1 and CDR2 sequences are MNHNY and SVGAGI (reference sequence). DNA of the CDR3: TGTGCCAGCAGTGAGATGAACACTGAAGCTTTCTTT. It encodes CASSEMNTEAFF.

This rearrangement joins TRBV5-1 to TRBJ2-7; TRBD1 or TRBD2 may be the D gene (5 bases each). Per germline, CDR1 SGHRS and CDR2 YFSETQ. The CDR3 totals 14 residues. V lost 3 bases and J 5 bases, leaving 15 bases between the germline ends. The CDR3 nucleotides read TGCGCCAGCAGCTCCTCCGGGGCCGGGGACGAGCAGTACTTC. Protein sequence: CASSSSGAGDEQYF.

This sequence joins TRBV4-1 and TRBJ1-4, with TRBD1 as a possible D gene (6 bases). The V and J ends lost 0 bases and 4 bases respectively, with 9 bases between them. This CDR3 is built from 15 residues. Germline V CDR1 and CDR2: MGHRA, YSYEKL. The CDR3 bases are TGCGCCAGCAGCCAAGATACAGGGTTTAATGAAAAACTGTTTTTT. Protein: CASSQDTGFNEKLFF.

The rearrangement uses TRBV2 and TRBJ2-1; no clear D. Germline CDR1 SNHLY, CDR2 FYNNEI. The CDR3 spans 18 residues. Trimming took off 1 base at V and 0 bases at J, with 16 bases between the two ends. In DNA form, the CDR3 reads TGTGCCAGCAGTGAAGTTATGTTGGGTCTGGGCTCCTACAATGAGCAGTTCTTC. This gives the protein CASSEVMLGLGSYNEQFF.

The CDR3 coding sequence is TGTGCCAGCAGCCTTAGCGGGGGGGGAGGAAATACGCAGTATTTT. This translates into CASSLSGGGGNTQYF. The chain links TRBV9 to TRBJ2-3; 11 nucleotides line up with TRBD2. Trimming cost V 4 bases and J 7 bases; bases outside gene matches: 8. Germline-derived CDR1 and CDR2 are SGDLS and YYNGEE. CDR3 size: 15 residues.

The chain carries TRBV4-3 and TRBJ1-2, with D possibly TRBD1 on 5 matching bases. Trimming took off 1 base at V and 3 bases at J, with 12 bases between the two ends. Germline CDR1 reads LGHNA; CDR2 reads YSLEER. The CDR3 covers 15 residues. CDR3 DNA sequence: TGCGCCAGCAGCCAAGCCCCAACGGGGGACTATGGCTACACCTTC. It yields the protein CASSQAPTGDYGYTF.

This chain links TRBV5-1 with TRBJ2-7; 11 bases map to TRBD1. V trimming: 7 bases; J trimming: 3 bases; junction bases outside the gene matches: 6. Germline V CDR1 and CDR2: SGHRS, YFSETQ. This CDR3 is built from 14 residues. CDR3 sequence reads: CASSTGQGVYEQYF. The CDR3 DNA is TGCGCCAGCTCCACGGGACAGGGGGTCTACGAGCAGTACTTC.

CDR3: CASSLLQGPRMNTEAFF. The CDR3 DNA sequence: TGTGCCAGCAGCTTGTTGCAGGGGCCGAGGATGAACACTGAAGCTTTCTTT. J is TRBJ1-1 and V is TRBV5-5; tentatively, D is TRBD1 (6 bases). Germline loops: CDR1 SGHKS, CDR2 YYEKEE (reference sequence). V lost 1 base and J lost 0, with 16 bases in between. The CDR3 spans 17 residues.

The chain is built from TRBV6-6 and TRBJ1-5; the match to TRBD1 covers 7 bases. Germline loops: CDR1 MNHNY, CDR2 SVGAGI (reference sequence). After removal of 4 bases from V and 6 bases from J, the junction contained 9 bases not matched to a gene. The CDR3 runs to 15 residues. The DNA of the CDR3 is TGTGCCAGCAGTTTGAGGGGGCGCTGGGGTCAGCCCCAGCATTTT. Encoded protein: CASSLRGRWGQPQHF.

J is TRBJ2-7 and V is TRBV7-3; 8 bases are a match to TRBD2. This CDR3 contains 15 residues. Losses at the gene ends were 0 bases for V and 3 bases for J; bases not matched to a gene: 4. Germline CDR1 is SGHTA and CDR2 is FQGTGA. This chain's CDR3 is CASSLTGGGYYEQYF. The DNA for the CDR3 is TGTGCCAGCAGCTTAACGGGCGGGGGGTACTACGAGCAGTACTTC.

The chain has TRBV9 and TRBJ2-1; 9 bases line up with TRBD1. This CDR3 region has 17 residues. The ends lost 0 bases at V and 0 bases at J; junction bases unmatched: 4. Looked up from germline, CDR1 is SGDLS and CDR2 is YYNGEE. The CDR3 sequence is CASSVVQGAGSYNEQFF. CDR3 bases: TGTGCCAGCAGCGTAGTACAGGGGGCGGGCTCCTACAATGAGCAGTTCTTC.